This TCR beta chain was documented in a study of T-cell reconstitution after alpha-beta-depleted transplantation in children. CDR3 size: 15 residues. The ends lost 4 bases at V and 3 bases at J; junction bases unmatched: 7. Germline V gene lookup returns CDR1 LGHNA and CDR2 YSLEER. The library targeted TCRbeta and was prepared with unique molecular identifiers. TCRdb redid the calling of the PCR reads with MiXCR, one entry per CDR3 protein. The table lists roughly 350,000 distinct CDR3 sequences, about a tenth of them singletons. This clonotype was seen a handful of times. The chain has TRBV4-3 and TRBJ2-7; TRBD1 agrees at 9 bases. The source material was PBMCs from the stem cell graft donor, sampled from the stem cell graft. This TCR was sampled from a human donor who donated a stem cell graft to a child with acute lymphoblastic leukemia. Written as DNA, the CDR3 is TGCGCCAGCAGCCTCCGGACAGGGGTTGGCTACGAGCAGTACTTC. It codes for CASSLRTGVGYEQYF.